Listed below are T cell receptor beta chains from one sample, sequenced in a study of T cells in Graves' hyperthyroidism and ophthalmopathy. One entry per CDR3 protein results from TCRdb running MiXCR on the multiplex PCR reads. Of 400,000 to 600,000 distinct CDR3 sequences listed, around 20% are singletons. Sample: blood. These receptors all come from a man between 18 and 29 years old with Graves' hyperthyroidism. CDR3s include the opening cysteine and the closing phenylalanine or tryptophan.

15 | TRBJ1-5 | TRBV5-5 | CASSRTGVGAQPQHF
13 | TRBJ1-2 | TRBV28 | CASRAQGAHGYTF
14 | TRBJ1-3 | TRBV3-1 | CASSQADARNTIYF
15 | TRBJ2-2 | TRBV12-3/TRBV12-4 | CASSLEGTNTGELFF
14 | TRBJ2-7 | TRBV6-1 | CASSGGTPLYEQYF
16 | TRBJ2-5 | TRBV12-3/TRBV12-4 | CASSPGRDTQQETQYF
13 | TRBJ1-2 | TRBV19 | CASMGTTNYGYTF
14 | TRBJ1-1 | TRBV19 | CASSKQGGSTEAFF
13 | TRBJ2-5 | TRBV2 | CASSLSGQETQYF
14 | TRBJ1-5 | TRBV27 | CASRRGAGNQPQHF
14 | TRBJ1-2 | TRBV11-2 | CASSPRGGPYGYTF
12 | TRBJ1-3 | TRBV6-5 | CASSGEANTIYF
14 | TRBJ2-7 | TRBV27 | CASSLAGAGHEQYF
13 | TRBJ2-5 | TRBV12-3/TRBV12-4 | CASSLAQGETQYF
13 | TRBJ2-7 | TRBV25-1 | CASTAPGGYEQYF
15 | TRBJ2-7 | TRBV12-3/TRBV12-4 | CASSDPKQGPYEQYF
14 | TRBJ2-7 | TRBV20-1 | CSAREAVRVGEQYF
13 | TRBJ1-1 | TRBV6-1 | CASSGREHTEAFF
14 | TRBJ1-1 | TRBV25-1 | CASSGRGKNTEAFF
16 | TRBJ2-2 | TRBV11-2 | CASSPGWTENTGELFF
15 | TRBJ1-2 | TRBV4-1 | CASSQEVGTNYGYTF
13 | TRBJ1-5 | TRBV30 | CAWSVLDRGPQHF
17 | TRBJ1-5 | TRBV30 | CAWSETSRRVGNQPQHF
13 | TRBJ1-1 | TRBV18 | CASSPQVGGEAFF
17 | TRBJ1-1 | TRBV5-1 | CASRFLGVRGVETEAFF
14 | TRBJ2-5 | TRBV28 | CASTPVPEGETQYF
14 | TRBJ2-7 | TRBV29-1 | CSVGGGTGSYEQYF
12 | TRBJ1-2 | TRBV20-1 | CKGRGHDYGYTF
16 | TRBJ2-7 | TRBV25-1 | CASSGGSNRISYEQYF
15 | TRBJ2-7 | TRBV9 | CASSATSGSSYEQYF
16 | TRBJ2-5 | TRBV7-2 | CASSFGGAGGGETQYF
15 | TRBJ2-7 | TRBV6-1 | CASSTPGTRIVWQYF
15 | TRBJ1-1 | TRBV12-3/TRBV12-4 | CASSLPLEMNTEAFF
14 | TRBJ1-5 | TRBV28 | CASSLRDPFQPQHF
14 | TRBJ2-5 | TRBV4-1 | CASSQVTVGETQYF
13 | TRBJ2-5 | TRBV4-1 | CASSYQGEETQYF
17 | TRBJ2-2 | TRBV2 | CASSEAQGSKRDGELFF
16 | TRBJ2-2 | TRBV12-3/TRBV12-4 | CASSRLTARSGGERFF
13 | TRBJ2-7 | TRBV9 | CASSAPGRVEQYF
14 | TRBJ2-2 | TRBV6-5 | CASSYGQVTGELFF
15 | TRBJ2-7 | TRBV12-3/TRBV12-4 | CASSFWTGGSYEQYF
17 | TRBJ2-1 | TRBV19 | CASSIDKVRTGGYEQFF